This T cell receptor (beta chain) was sequenced during a study of beta chain features in type 1 diabetes. Study at large: Over all samples combined, 107,917,701 sorted cells were examined. Notes on the study in general: Within each of all four CD4+ subsets, Type 1 diabetes patients had TCRB CDR3s that were moderately but significantly shorter. TCRB rearrangement may or may not be influenced by HLA type; here this remained unresolved.

Isolated RNA was reverse transcribed in full, so expressed TCRB transcripts were sequenced. Some clones are missing from TCRdb's copy, which holds only in-frame ones; the method was immunoSEQ multiplex PCR. The sample yields 130,000 to 150,000 clones, 9.2% seen once. This clone was picked up a small number of times. Its antigen is not identified. CDR1 and CDR2 (germline): MNHEY, SVGAGI. Trimming took 3 bases from V and 0 from J; bases not matched to a gene: 3. The CDR3 has 15 amino acids. Sample: central memory CD4+ T cells from blood. The chain uses TRBV6-5 and TRBJ2-3, with 7 nucleotides matching TRBD2. The sequence came from a man aged 18-30 years in good health. CDR3 sequence reads: CASSYGSGSTDTQYF. The CDR3 coding sequence is TGTGCCAGCAGTTATGGTAGCGGGAGCACAGATACGCAGTATTTT.